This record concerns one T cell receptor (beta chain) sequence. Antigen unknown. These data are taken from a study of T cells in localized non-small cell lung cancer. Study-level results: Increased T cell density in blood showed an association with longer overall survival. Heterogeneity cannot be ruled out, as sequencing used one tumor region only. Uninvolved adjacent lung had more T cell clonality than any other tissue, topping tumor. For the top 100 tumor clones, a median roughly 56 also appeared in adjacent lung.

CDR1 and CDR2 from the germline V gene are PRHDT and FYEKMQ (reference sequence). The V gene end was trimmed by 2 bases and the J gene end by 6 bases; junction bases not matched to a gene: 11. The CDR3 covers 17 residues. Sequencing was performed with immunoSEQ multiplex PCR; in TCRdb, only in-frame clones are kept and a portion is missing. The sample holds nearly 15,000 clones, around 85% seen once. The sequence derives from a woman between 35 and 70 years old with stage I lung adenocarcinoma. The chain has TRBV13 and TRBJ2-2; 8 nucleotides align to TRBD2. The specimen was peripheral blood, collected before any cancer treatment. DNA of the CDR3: TGTGCCAGCAGCTTATTTCGGGGGGGCACCTTTGCCGGGGAGCTGTTTTTT. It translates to CASSLFRGGTFAGELFF.